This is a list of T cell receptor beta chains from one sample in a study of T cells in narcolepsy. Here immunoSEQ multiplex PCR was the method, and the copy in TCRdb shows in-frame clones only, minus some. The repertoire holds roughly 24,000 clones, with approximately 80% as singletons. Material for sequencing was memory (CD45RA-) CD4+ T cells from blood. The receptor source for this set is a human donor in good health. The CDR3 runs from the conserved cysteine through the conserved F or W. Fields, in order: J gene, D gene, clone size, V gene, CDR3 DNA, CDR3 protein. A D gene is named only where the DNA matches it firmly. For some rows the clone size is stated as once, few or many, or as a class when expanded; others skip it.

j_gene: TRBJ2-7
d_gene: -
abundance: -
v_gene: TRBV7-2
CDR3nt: TGTGCCAGCAGCTCCGACTACCTTACCTACGAGCAGTACTTC
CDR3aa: CASSSDYLTYEQYF

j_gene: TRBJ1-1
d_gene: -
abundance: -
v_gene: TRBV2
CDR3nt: TGTGCCAGCAGTGCACAACAGGGAATCACTGAAGCTTTCTTT
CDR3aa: CASSAQQGITEAFF

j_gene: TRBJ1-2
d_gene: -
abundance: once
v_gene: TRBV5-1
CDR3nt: TGCGCCAGCACCCAAGGAACAAGGGGAGGTGGCTACACCTTC
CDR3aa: CASTQGTRGGGYTF

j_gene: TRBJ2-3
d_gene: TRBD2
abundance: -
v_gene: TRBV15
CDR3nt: TGTGCCACCAGCAGAGCGAGTGGACTAGCGGGACTTAGCACAGATACGCAGTATTTT
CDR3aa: CATSRASGLAGLSTDTQYF

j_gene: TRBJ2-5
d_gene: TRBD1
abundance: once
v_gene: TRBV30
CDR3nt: TGTGCCTGGAACAGGGACAGGGGGATGGAGACCCAGTACTTC
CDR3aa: CAWNRDRGMETQYF

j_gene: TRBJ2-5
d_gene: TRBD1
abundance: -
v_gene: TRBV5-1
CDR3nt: TGCGCCAGCAGCCCGGGACAGGGCCGAGAGACCCAGTACTTC
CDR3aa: CASSPGQGRETQYF

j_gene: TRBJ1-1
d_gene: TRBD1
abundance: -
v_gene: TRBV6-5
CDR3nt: TGTGCCAGCAGTTTGTGGACAGGGGCCATTAAACAAGCTTTCTTT
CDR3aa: CASSLWTGAIKQAFF

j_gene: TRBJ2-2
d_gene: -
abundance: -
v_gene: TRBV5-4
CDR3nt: TGTGCCAGCACTTCCGGGACCCCGTCCGGGGAGCTGTTTTTT
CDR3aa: CASTSGTPSGELFF

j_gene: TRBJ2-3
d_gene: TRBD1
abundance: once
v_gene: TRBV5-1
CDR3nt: TGCGCCAGCAGCCTGGGACAGGGGGCTCGCACAGATACGCAGTATTTT
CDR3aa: CASSLGQGARTDTQYF

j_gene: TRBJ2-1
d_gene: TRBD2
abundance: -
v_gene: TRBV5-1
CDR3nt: TGCGCCAGCAGCTTGGGGCTAGCGGTCACAAACAATGAGCAGTTCTTC
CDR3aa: CASSLGLAVTNNEQFF

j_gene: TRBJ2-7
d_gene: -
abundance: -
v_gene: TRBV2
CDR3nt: TGTGCCAGCAGTAGCCCGGGACTGGCGTACGAGCAGTACTTC
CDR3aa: CASSSPGLAYEQYF

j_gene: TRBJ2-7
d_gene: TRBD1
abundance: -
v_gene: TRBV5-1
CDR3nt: TGCGCCAGCAGCTTACAGGGGAAGGTCAACGAGCAGTACTTC
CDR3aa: CASSLQGKVNEQYF

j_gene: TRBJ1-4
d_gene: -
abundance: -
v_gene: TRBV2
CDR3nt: TGTGCCAGCACTCCCTCGGACAGAAATGAAAAACTGTTTTTT
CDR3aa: CASTPSDRNEKLFF

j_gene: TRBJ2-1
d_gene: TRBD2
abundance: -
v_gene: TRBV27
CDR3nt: TGTGCCAGCAGCGTAGCGGGAGGGAGGTACAATGAGCAGTTCTTC
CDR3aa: CASSVAGGRYNEQFF

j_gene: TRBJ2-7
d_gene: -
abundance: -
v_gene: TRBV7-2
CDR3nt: TGTGCCAGCAGCCCCGGCGGGGCCTACGAGCAGTACTTC
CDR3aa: CASSPGGAYEQYF

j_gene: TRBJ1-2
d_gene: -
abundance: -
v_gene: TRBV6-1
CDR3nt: TGTGCCCCAGCGTTTGACGGCTACACCTTC
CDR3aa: CAPAFDGYTF

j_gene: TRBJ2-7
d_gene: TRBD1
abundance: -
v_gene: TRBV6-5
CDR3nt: TGTGCCAGCTGGGGCGGGACAGGGGTGCACGAGCAGTACTTC
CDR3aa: CASWGGTGVHEQYF

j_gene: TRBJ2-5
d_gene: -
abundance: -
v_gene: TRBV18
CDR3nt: TGTGCCAGCTCACCTAAGAGGGAGACCCAGTACTTC
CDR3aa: CASSPKRETQYF

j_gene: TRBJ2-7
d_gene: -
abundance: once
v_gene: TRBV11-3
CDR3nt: TGTGCCAGCAGCGACTTTAGGCCCTACGAGCAGTACTTC
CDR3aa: CASSDFRPYEQYF

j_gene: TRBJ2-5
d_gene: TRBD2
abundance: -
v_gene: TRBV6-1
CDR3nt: TGTGCCAGCACCCCGGGACTAGGGTACGCGCAGTACTTC
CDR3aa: CASTPGLGYAQYF

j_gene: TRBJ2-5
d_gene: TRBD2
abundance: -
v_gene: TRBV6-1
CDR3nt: TGTGCCAGGGGACTAGCGGGAGGGGTGACCCAGTACTTC
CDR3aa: CARGLAGGVTQYF

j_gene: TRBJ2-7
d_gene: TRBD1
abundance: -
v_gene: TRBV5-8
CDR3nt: TGTGCCAGCAGCCCGAGGACAGGGCCCCGGGACGAGCAGTACTTC
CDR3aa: CASSPRTGPRDEQYF

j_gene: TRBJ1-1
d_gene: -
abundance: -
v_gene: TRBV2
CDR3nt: TGTGCCAGCCTTGGGGGGCTCAACACTGAAGCTTTCTTT
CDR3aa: CASLGGLNTEAFF

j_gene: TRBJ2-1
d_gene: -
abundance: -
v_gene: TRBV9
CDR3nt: TGTGCCAGCAGCGCCGGGGGGCTCACATACAATGAGCAGTTCTTC
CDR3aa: CASSAGGLTYNEQFF

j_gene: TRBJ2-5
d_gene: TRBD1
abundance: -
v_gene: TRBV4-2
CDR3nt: TGTGCCAGCAGCCAAGGGGTTCAGGGGGCCCTCCAAGAGACCCAGTACTTC
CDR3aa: CASSQGVQGALQETQYF

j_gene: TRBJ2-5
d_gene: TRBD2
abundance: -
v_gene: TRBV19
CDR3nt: TGTGCCAGTAGTATTTGGGGAGGGGTGGACCAAGAGACCCAGTACTTC
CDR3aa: CASSIWGGVDQETQYF

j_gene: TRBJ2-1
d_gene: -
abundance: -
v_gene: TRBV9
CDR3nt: TGTGCCAGCAGCGTAGATGGGGGGAGGAATGAGCAGTTCTTC
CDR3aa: CASSVDGGRNEQFF

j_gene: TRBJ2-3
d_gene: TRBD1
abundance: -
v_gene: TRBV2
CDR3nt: TGTGCCAGCAGTGGGGGACAGGGAAATACGCAGTATTTT
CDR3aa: CASSGGQGNTQYF